The 13 T cell receptor beta chains below come from one sample, sequenced in a study of blood T cells in healthy people across ages. PCR was performed a second time for roughly 7 to 11 cycles using a sample-barcoded 5' primer and a J-beta primer mix. TCRdb passed the 5' RACE reads through MiXCR, listing each CDR3 protein once. Of approximately 780,000 distinct CDR3 sequences in the sample, roughly 24% were seen once. The sample was also linked to a second study, of T cells of mothers and their children.

Sequenced: blood. Receptor source: a boy younger than 18 in good health.

J is TRBJ2-2 and V is TRBV5-1; 11 bases are shared with TRBD1. V was pared by 4 bases and J by 5 bases, with 7 bases of the junction left unmatched. The CDR3 runs 16 residues. Germline CDR1 reads SGHRS; CDR2 reads YFSETQ. The CDR3 DNA is TGCGCCAGCAGCCGGACAGGGGGCCAGATGACCGGGGAGCTGTTTTTT. Amino acid sequence: CASSRTGGQMTGELFF.

The V call is TRBV20-1, the J call TRBJ2-7, with TRBD2 identical over 9 bases. Germline V gene data show CDR1 as DFQATT and CDR2 as SNEGSKA (reference sequence). The V and J ends lost 6 bases and 4 bases, in that order; junction bases with no gene match: 4. This CDR3 region has 12 residues. The CDR3: CSAPGLAYEQYF. CDR3 sequence (DNA): TGCAGTGCACCGGGACTAGCTTACGAGCAGTACTTC.

The rearrangement uses TRBV25-1 and TRBJ2-1, with 9 positions matching TRBD1. The J call could be wrong; TRBJ2-7 is a better fit for the DNA end. Germline V lookup: CDR1 MGHDK, CDR2 SYGVNS. The CDR3 has 16 amino acids. The CDR3 here is CASSPLGGDRVDEQYF. The CDR3 region has the DNA TGTGCCAGCAGTCCTCTAGGGGGGGACAGGGTCGACGAGCAGTACTTC.

This clonotype came up once. J is TRBJ1-2 and V is TRBV29-1, with TRBD1 as a possible D gene (5 bases). The V end lost 7 bases, the J end lost 3 bases, and 15 bases lay between the germline ends. Germline values: CDR1 SQVTM, CDR2 ANQGSEA. The length of the CDR3 is 13 residues. The CDR3 protein is CSANTQGYYGYTF. The CDR3 region has the DNA TGCAGCGCTAATACCCAGGGTTACTATGGCTACACCTTC.

V usage is TRBV10-2 and J usage is TRBJ1-1, with D tentatively TRBD1 (5 bases). V shed 10 bases and J shed 1 base, with 13 bases lying between them. The CDR3 has 13 residues. CDR1 and CDR2 (germline): WSHSY, SAAADI. In DNA form, the CDR3 reads TGCGCCACTATGAACACAGGGAACACTGAAGCTTTCTTT. Its translation is CATMNTGNTEAFF.

The chain has TRBV18 and TRBJ2-1; D might be TRBD1 or TRBD2, each matching 6 bases. CDR3 length equals 15 residues. Germline V gene lookup returns CDR1 KGHSH and CDR2 LQKENI. V was shortened by 3 bases and J by 7 bases, with 16 bases between the two germline ends. The DNA for the CDR3 is TGTGCCAGCTCACCGCTTACGGGGGCGAGGAATGAGCAGTTCTTC. This translates into CASSPLTGARNEQFF.

This clonotype has a handful of counts. This chain connects TRBV3-1 to TRBJ2-1, with 15 positions matching TRBD2. Per germline, CDR1 LGHDT and CDR2 YNNKEL (reference sequence). This CDR3 has 17 residues. Trimming at V came to 1 base and at J to 8 bases, leaving 6 bases not matched to a gene. The CDR3 reads CASSQAGLAGGPDEQFF. The CDR3, as DNA: TGTGCCAGCAGCCAAGCCGGACTAGCGGGGGGGCCAGATGAGCAGTTCTTC.

This clonotype has only a few counts. V and J are TRBV6-9 and TRBJ2-7, with TRBD2 identical over 7 bases. Per germline, CDR1 MNHGY and CDR2 SVAAGI. Unmatched junction bases numbered 4, after V lost 7 bases and J lost 1 base. The CDR3 covers 13 residues. CDR3 sequence reads: CASNAGDSYEQYF. The CDR3, as DNA: TGTGCCAGCAATGCGGGGGATTCCTACGAGCAGTACTTC.

This clonotype appeared a few times. CDR3 sequence reads: CASSLRGPAEAFF. The CDR3 DNA sequence: TGTGCCAGCAGTTTGAGGGGGCCGGCTGAAGCTTTCTTT. The chain employs TRBV12-3 or TRBV12-4 and TRBJ1-1; TRBD1 matches 7 bases. This CDR3 is 13 amino acids long. V lost 3 bases and J lost 6; bases outside the gene matches: 4.

In this sample, this clonotype turned up a few times. The V gene is TRBV7-2, the J gene TRBJ2-7; D possibly corresponds to TRBD2 (6 bases). V gave up 1 base and J gave up 3 bases, with 10 bases separating them. Germline CDR1 SGHTA, CDR2 FQGNSA. The CDR3 totals 14 residues. The CDR3 DNA reads as TGTGCCAGCAGCTTAGATAGGGGAGGCTACGAGCAGTACTTC. This sequence encodes CASSLDRGGYEQYF.

This clonotype was counted only a few times. V gene TRBV29-1 combines with J gene TRBJ1-1; no clear D. CDR3 size: 12 residues. Per germline, CDR1 SQVTM and CDR2 ANQGSEA. The V gene lost 3 bases and the J gene lost 1 base, with 6 bases spanning the gap. The CDR3 protein is CSVDSGNTEAFF. In DNA, the CDR3 is TGCAGCGTTGATTCTGGGAACACTGAAGCTTTCTTT.

This clonotype has more than one count but fewer than ten. The rearrangement uses TRBV4-1 and TRBJ2-1; D may be TRBD1 or TRBD2 (6 bases each). Looked up from germline, CDR1 is MGHRA and CDR2 is YSYEKL. Deletions cut 0 bases from V and 0 bases from J, with 9 bases between. The CDR3 loop spans 16 amino acids. The CDR3 reads CASSQDGGGSYNEQFF. CDR3 bases: TGCGCCAGCAGCCAAGATGGAGGGGGCTCCTACAATGAGCAGTTCTTC.

The table lists this clonotype with a few counts. J is TRBJ2-3 and V is TRBV25-1; D call uncertain. Trimming pared 3 bases from V and 0 bases from J, leaving 13 bases between. This CDR3 contains 16 residues. Germline loops: CDR1 MGHDK, CDR2 SYGVNS. CDR3 sequence reads: CASSEGPAPSTDTQYF. CDR3 nucleotide sequence: TGTGCCAGCAGTGAGGGTCCGGCTCCTAGCACAGATACGCAGTATTTT. Variable domain in full (rest from reference TRBV25-1 and TRBJ2-3): EADIYQTPRYLVIGTGKKITLECSQTMGHDKMYWYQQDPGMELHLIHYSYGVNSTEKGDLSSESTVSRIRTEHFPLTLESARPSHTSQYLCASSEGPAPSTDTQYFGPGTRLTVL.